This is a list of T cell receptor beta chains from one sample in a study of blood T cell repertoires in COVID-19. The repertoire was sequenced with immunoSEQ multiplex PCR; TCRdb's copy has only in-frame clones and lacks some. Here the sample spans over 70,000 clones, more than 85% being singletons. Sequencing input: peripheral blood. The source is a man aged 50 to 59 with COVID-19, enrolled during active disease. The CDR3 runs from the conserved cysteine through the conserved F or W. A D gene is named only where the DNA matches it firmly.

D gene: NA; V gene: TRBV2; CDR3 protein: CASKGQYSNQPQHF
D gene: NA; V gene: TRBV4-1; CDR3 protein: CASSQGDFSVSPYNEQFF
D gene: NA; V gene: TRBV4-3; CDR3 protein: CASSPVSGGAGRTEAFF
D gene: TRBD2; V gene: TRBV2; CDR3 protein: CASSVGRVTETQYF
D gene: NA; V gene: TRBV6-5; CDR3 protein: CASSPTTNNEQFF
D gene: NA; V gene: TRBV7-9; CDR3 protein: CASTLRGGNTGELFF
D gene: TRBD2; V gene: TRBV5-4; CDR3 protein: CASSLFVIIGTRGVNEQFF
D gene: NA; V gene: TRBV2; CDR3 protein: CASRQDSYEQYF
D gene: NA; V gene: TRBV5-4; CDR3 protein: CASSWRGEAFF
D gene: TRBD1; V gene: TRBV19; CDR3 protein: CASSAQGAWQETQYF
D gene: TRBD1; V gene: TRBV7-2; CDR3 protein: CASSLQQGTGNTIYF
D gene: NA; V gene: TRBV5-1; CDR3 protein: CASSPWGVTDTQYF
D gene: TRBD2; V gene: TRBV30; CDR3 protein: CAWAGTSGRPPYNEQFF
D gene: NA; V gene: TRBV13; CDR3 protein: CASSPRGLRTEAFF
D gene: TRBD2; V gene: TRBV4-1; CDR3 protein: CASSLGLAGDNEQFF
D gene: NA; V gene: TRBV28; CDR3 protein: CASSSGGNSNQPQHF
D gene: NA; V gene: TRBV7-9; CDR3 protein: CASSLAGQITDEQFF
D gene: NA; V gene: TRBV19; CDR3 protein: CASSIQGWTGELFF
D gene: TRBD2; V gene: TRBV2; CDR3 protein: CASSQRTSGSDTQYF
D gene: NA; V gene: TRBV19; CDR3 protein: CASSIDHRTRGKQPQHF
D gene: NA; V gene: TRBV30; CDR3 protein: CAWSDGGYQPQHF
D gene: NA; V gene: TRBV5-1; CDR3 protein: CASSLGQSYNEQFF
D gene: TRBD1; V gene: TRBV2; CDR3 protein: CASRAFYRGRVETQYF
D gene: NA; V gene: TRBV4-1; CDR3 protein: CASSQGGSQETQYF
D gene: NA; V gene: TRBV5-1; CDR3 protein: CASSSDAARQETQYF
D gene: NA; V gene: TRBV7-3; CDR3 protein: CASSASPQETQYF
D gene: NA; V gene: TRBV25-1; CDR3 protein: CASSEYSPEDTEAFF
D gene: NA; V gene: TRBV6-4; CDR3 protein: CASSDSSNGELFF
D gene: NA; V gene: TRBV2; CDR3 protein: CASRDNTDIQYF
D gene: TRBD1; V gene: TRBV7-6; CDR3 protein: CASSMGQGILNEQFF
D gene: NA; V gene: TRBV1; CDR3 protein: CTSSQELAAGELFF
D gene: NA; V gene: TRBV18; CDR3 protein: CASSPPNRDSQETQYF
D gene: NA; V gene: TRBV19; CDR3 protein: CASSPVGQLNTEAFF
D gene: TRBD1; V gene: TRBV2; CDR3 protein: CASSELDRVLTGELFF
D gene: TRBD1; V gene: TRBV28; CDR3 protein: CASSLGQINWEKLFF
D gene: NA; V gene: TRBV7-2; CDR3 protein: CASSLKYEQYF
D gene: NA; V gene: TRBV4-1; CDR3 protein: CASSQPRSTTEAFF
D gene: NA; V gene: TRBV18; CDR3 protein: CASSRGVQGGADTQYF
D gene: NA; V gene: TRBV2; CDR3 protein: CASSVYGQGLTDTQYF
D gene: NA; V gene: TRBV5-1; CDR3 protein: CASRSGPSTDTQYF
D gene: TRBD1; V gene: TRBV7-8; CDR3 protein: CASSLYTQGGTDTQYF
D gene: NA; V gene: TRBV4-1; CDR3 protein: CASSQSVRGSGELFF
D gene: NA; V gene: TRBV7-2; CDR3 protein: CASSFRTGELFF
D gene: TRBD2; V gene: TRBV9; CDR3 protein: CASLDPERGPTDTQYF
D gene: NA; V gene: TRBV30; CDR3 protein: CAWSRPGRETQYF
D gene: TRBD2; V gene: TRBV7-2; CDR3 protein: CATREGGAYNEQFF
D gene: TRBD1; V gene: TRBV18; CDR3 protein: CASSPLVPGTGSAGANVLTF
D gene: NA; V gene: TRBV27; CDR3 protein: CASSPSQGNQPQHF
D gene: NA; V gene: TRBV7-9; CDR3 protein: CASSTPDGSSYNEQFF
D gene: TRBD1; V gene: TRBV18; CDR3 protein: CASSLRDSPYEQYF
D gene: TRBD2; V gene: TRBV27; CDR3 protein: CASSQSGVWETQYF